The 24 T cell receptor beta chains listed next were all sequenced from one sample in a study of T-cell reconstitution after alpha-beta-depleted transplantation in children (dated by TCRdb to about 2016). The library was obtained by PCR. Sequenced on an Illumina HiSeq 2500. Molecular barcoding was employed in the preparation of TCR libraries, with unique molecular identifiers being used to normalize TCRbeta repertoire quantification. The public reads were quality trimmed at Q25 with fastp and then assembled into clones with MiXCR by TCRdb, keeping productive beta chains. Rows are unified per CDR3 protein, each entry keeping the most common DNA and genes. The sample records around 420,000 distinct CDR3 sequences, roughly 17% of which are singletons. In total, the top ten clones hold about 32% of the sample. The sample's treatment or condition label is to be understood as: allogeneic hematopoietic cell transplantation with graft depleted of TCRalphabeta T cells and CD19 B cells.

The sequencing here drew on PBMCs, mostly from graft donor cells, taken 360 days after TCRalphabeta/CD19-depleted stem cell transplant. These TCRs come from a boy in the first two years of life who had a stem cell transplant for Wiskott-Aldrich syndrome, so the T cells may come from the graft donor.

This clonotype was detected a few times. The chain carries TRBV5-1 and TRBJ2-4; 9 bases fit TRBD1. Per germline, CDR1 SGHRS and CDR2 YFSETQ. The CDR3 contains 17 residues. The J segment lost 7 bases and the V segment lost 2 bases, leaving 13 bases of the junction unmatched. CDR3 loop: CASSFQSGTGNLNIQYF. The CDR3 DNA reads as TGCGCCAGCAGCTTCCAATCCGGGACAGGGAATTTGAACATTCAGTACTTC.

This clonotype was counted only a few times. The chain links TRBV12-3 or TRBV12-4 to TRBJ2-5; 10 bases agree with TRBD1. V dropped 6 bases and J dropped 6; count of bases not matched to a gene: 19. This CDR3 spans 18 amino acids. For the CDR3, the DNA is TGTGCCAGCAGCCCCGACCGGGACAGGGGTCCCCTAAGGAAGACCCAGTACTTC. Translating it yields CASSPDRDRGPLRKTQYF.

A note on this clonotype: This may be a read error, as it is one base from a much larger clone. The chain recombines TRBV29-1 with TRBJ2-1; D is ambiguous. CDR1 is SQVTM, CDR2 ANQGSEA, per germline. The CDR3 has 11 amino acids. The CDR3 loop reads CSVGLSYEQIF. In DNA, the CDR3 is TGCAGCGTTGGTCTAAGCTATGAGCAGATCTTC.

This rearrangement joins TRBV6-1 to TRBJ2-7, with D unclear. The V end was cut by 5 bases, the J end by 0 bases, with 14 bases between. Germline loops: CDR1 MNHNS, CDR2 SASEGT. CDR3 length: 15 residues. CDR3 protein: CASSTAAALSYEQYF. CDR3 coding DNA: TGTGCCAGCAGTACAGCAGCCGCCCTCTCCTACGAGCAGTACTTC.

This clonotype was seen more than once but under ten times. V usage is TRBV20-1 and J usage is TRBJ2-7; D might be TRBD1 or TRBD2, each matching 5 bases. CDR3 length: 13 residues. Trimming shortened V by 3 bases and J by 2 bases, and 11 bases separated the two germline ends. The germline CDR1 and CDR2 sequences are DFQATT and SNEGSKA (reference sequence). CDR3 coding DNA: TGCAGTGCTAGGAGGGGCACTACCTACGAGCAGTACTTC. Residues: CSARRGTTYEQYF.

This clonotype was seen more than once but under ten times. The chain carries TRBV12-3 or TRBV12-4 and TRBJ1-1; 11 bases line up with TRBD1. There are 15 residues in the CDR3. The V gene end was trimmed by 3 bases and the J gene end by 4 bases; junction bases not matched to a gene: 4. In nucleotides, the CDR3 is TGTGCCAGCAGTTTGGGACAGGGGGAGGGCACTGAAGCTTTCTTT. Protein product: CASSLGQGEGTEAFF.

This clonotype has a handful of counts. The chain is built from TRBV12-3 or TRBV12-4 and TRBJ2-7, with 8 bases matching TRBD2. The CDR3 runs to 15 residues. Trimming removed 2 bases from V and 5 bases from J; junction bases left unmatched: 8. DNA for the CDR3: TGTGCCAGCAGTTTAAAGGGACTAGTCTGGAACGAGCAGTACTTC. Protein sequence: CASSLKGLVWNEQYF.

The chain uses TRBV6-1 and TRBJ2-7, with D unclear. Per germline, CDR1 MNHNS and CDR2 SASEGT. The CDR3 loop spans 10 amino acids. Trimming left V 2 bases short and J 7 bases short, with 3 bases between. The CDR3 bases are TGTGCCAGCAGTGAATCGGAGCAGTACTTC. The encoded protein is CASSESEQYF.

There are a few counts of this clonotype. The genes are TRBV9 and TRBJ2-7; TRBD1 might be the D (7 bases). This CDR3 has 15 residues. V gave up 4 bases and J gave up 1 base, with 15 bases separating them. Germline V lookup: CDR1 SGDLS, CDR2 YYNGEE. The DNA for the CDR3 is TGTGCCAGCAGCCCGGGGGACAGCCGATCCTACGAGCAGTACTTC. Translating it yields CASSPGDSRSYEQYF. Together with reference TRBV9 and TRBJ2-7, the CDR3 gives the full variable domain: DSGVTQTPKHLITATGQRVTLRCSPRSGDLSVYWYQQSLDQGLQFLIQYYNGEERAKGNILERFSAQQFPDLHSELNLSSLELGDSALYFCASSPGDSRSYEQYFGPGTRLTVT.

The chain joins TRBV20-1 to TRBJ2-3; unclear D gene. Trimming took off 1 base at V and 7 bases at J, with 6 bases between the two ends. The germline CDR1 and CDR2 sequences are DFQATT and SNEGSKA (reference sequence). The CDR3 runs 11 residues. CDR3 in amino acids: CSARVRNTQYF. CDR3 nucleotide sequence: TGCAGTGCTAGAGTTCGGAATACGCAGTATTTT.

The V gene is TRBV10-3, the J gene TRBJ2-3; 12 bases agree with TRBD2. V shed 10 bases, J shed 4 bases, and the junction held 12 bases outside the gene matches. In germline, CDR1 is ENHRY, CDR2 SYGVKD. The CDR3 is made up of 16 amino acids. CDR3 region: CATGLAGSLGADTQYF. In DNA form, the CDR3 reads TGTGCCACCGGACTAGCGGGGTCCCTCGGGGCAGATACGCAGTATTTT.

The genes are TRBV7-9 and TRBJ1-2, with D perhaps matching TRBD1 (5 bases). From germline, CDR1 is SEHNR and CDR2 FQNEAQ (reference sequence). This CDR3 is built from 12 residues. The V end lost 7 bases, the J end lost 7 bases, and 13 bases lay between the germline ends. The CDR3 region is CASTRVSSGYTF. The CDR3 DNA reads TGTGCCAGCACCAGGGTTTCTAGTGGCTACACCTTC.

The gene calls are TRBV5-1 and TRBJ2-3, with D unresolved. Germline CDR1 reads SGHRS; CDR2 reads YFSETQ. The CDR3 sequence is 16 residues long. Trimming removed 5 bases from V and 2 bases from J, with 18 bases in between. The CDR3 sequence is CASRENAGIITDTQYF. The CDR3 DNA reads as TGCGCCAGCAGAGAGAATGCAGGTATCATCACAGATACGCAGTATTTT.

The V gene is TRBV6-1, the J gene TRBJ1-5; the D is unclear. V was trimmed by 6 bases and J by 3 bases, leaving 18 bases between them. Germline CDR1 and CDR2: MNHNS and SASEGT. The length of the CDR3 is 16 residues. This CDR3 reads CASSPSLTRTNQPQHF. CDR3 bases: TGTGCCAGCAGCCCCAGCCTCACAAGGACCAATCAGCCCCAGCATTTT.

The J gene is TRBJ2-1, the V gene TRBV7-2; 7 bases are shared with TRBD2. Germline V gene lookup returns CDR1 SGHTA and CDR2 FQGNSA. After removal of 8 bases from V and 6 bases from J, the junction contained 7 bases not matched to a gene. The CDR3 has 13 residues. The DNA for the CDR3 is TGTGCCAGCCGGGCGGGAGCCGTCAATGAGCAGTTCTTC. Amino acids: CASRAGAVNEQFF.

V gene TRBV20-1 combines with J gene TRBJ2-1, with TRBD2 as a possible D gene (5 bases). CDR1 and CDR2 (germline): DFQATT, SNEGSKA (reference sequence). Trimming pared 2 bases from V and 7 bases from J, leaving 9 bases between. CDR3 length: 12 amino acids. CDR3 amino acids: CSARLGGNEQFF. DNA for the CDR3: TGCAGTGCTAGACTAGGCGGGAATGAGCAGTTCTTC.

This clonotype was recorded at least ten times. The chain links TRBV25-1 to TRBJ1-2; D unclear. V lost 5 bases, J lost 0 bases, and 7 bases lay in between. Germline lookup yields CDR1 MGHDK and CDR2 SYGVNS. This CDR3 is 13 amino acids long. CDR3 in amino acids: CASSTAANYGYTF. The CDR3 nucleotides read TGTGCCAGCAGTACCGCAGCTAACTATGGCTACACCTTC.

This chain links TRBV7-2 with TRBJ2-7; TRBD1 agrees at 7 bases. The junction had 13 bases not matched to a gene; V was cut back by 2 bases and J by 3 bases. Germline V CDR1 and CDR2: SGHTA, FQGNSA. The CDR3 is made up of 17 amino acids. The CDR3 nucleotides are TGTGCCAGCAGCTTAAGCTCAGGGGGAGCAAATTTCTACGAGCAGTACTTC. It is translated as CASSLSSGGANFYEQYF.

In its sample, this clonotype was seen a few times. This chain links TRBV29-1 with TRBJ2-5, with 7 bases identical to TRBD2. This CDR3 has 13 residues. CDR1 SQVTM and CDR2 ANQGSEA come from the germline V gene. Germline trimming cut 5 bases from V and 5 bases from J; bases unmatched to any gene: 8. CDR3: CSVNVLGGETQYF. The CDR3 DNA reads TGCAGCGTTAACGTCCTGGGAGGGGAGACCCAGTACTTC. Complete variable domain (other parts from reference TRBV29-1 and TRBJ2-5): SAVISQKPSRDICQRGTSLTIQCQVDSQVTMMFWYRQQPGQSLTLIATANQGSEATYESGFVIDKFPISRPNLTFSTLTVSNMSPEDSSIYLCSVNVLGGETQYFGPGTRLLVL.

In this sample, this clonotype turned up a few times. V usage is TRBV24-1 and J usage is TRBJ2-5; 8 bases align to TRBD1. The V gene end was trimmed by 1 base and the J gene end by 5 bases; junction bases not matched to a gene: 17. There are 19 residues in the CDR3. CDR1 and CDR2 from the germline V gene are KGHDR and SFDVKD. CDR3 DNA sequence: TGTGCCACCAGTGATTTTAGGGGGGCGGGGACAGGTACGTTGGAGACCCAGTACTTC. As protein: CATSDFRGAGTGTLETQYF.

This clonotype was observed a few times. The chain couples TRBV29-1 to TRBJ2-5; 9 bases are shared with TRBD2. CDR1 is SQVTM and CDR2 is ANQGSEA in the germline V gene. This CDR3 is built from 14 residues. V lost 4 bases to trimming and J lost 1 base; unmatched junction nucleotides: 4. This chain's CDR3 is CSVGGGGAQETQYF. As DNA, the CDR3 is TGCAGCGTTGGGGGCGGGGGGGCCCAAGAGACCCAGTACTTC.

This clonotype showed up just once. J is TRBJ1-1 and V is TRBV20-1; no clear D gene. The CDR3 extends over 14 amino acids. Trimming removed 5 bases from V and 1 base from J, with 14 bases in between. Per germline, CDR1 DFQATT and CDR2 SNEGSKA (reference sequence). The CDR3 reads CSALIRSSNTEAFF. Written as DNA, the CDR3 is TGCAGTGCTCTTATAAGGAGTTCGAACACTGAAGCTTTCTTT.

V gene TRBV28 combines with J gene TRBJ2-3, with 10 bases that match TRBD2. V shed 7 bases, J shed 1 base, and the junction held 5 bases outside the gene matches. Germline CDR1 is MDHEN and CDR2 is SYDVKM. The CDR3 is made up of 15 amino acids. CDR3 in amino acids: CASKPAGGRTDTQYF. As DNA, the CDR3 is TGTGCCAGCAAACCAGCGGGGGGGCGCACAGATACGCAGTATTTT. The full variable domain, its missing parts supplied by reference TRBV28 and TRBJ2-3, is DVKVTQSSRYLVKRTGEKVFLECVQDMDHENMFWYRQDPGLGLRLIYFSYDVKMKEKGDIPEGYSVSREKKERFSLILESASTNQTSMYLCASKPAGGRTDTQYFGPGTRLTVL.

This clonotype occurred a few times. The chain is built from TRBV19 and TRBJ2-3; unclear D gene. Germline V CDR1 and CDR2: LNHDA, SQIVND (reference sequence). This CDR3 has 15 residues. V was clipped by 2 bases and J by 2 bases, with 11 bases between them. The CDR3 sequence: CASSINRADTDTQYF. The CDR3 coding sequence is TGTGCCAGTAGTATAAATCGAGCCGACACAGATACGCAGTATTTT.